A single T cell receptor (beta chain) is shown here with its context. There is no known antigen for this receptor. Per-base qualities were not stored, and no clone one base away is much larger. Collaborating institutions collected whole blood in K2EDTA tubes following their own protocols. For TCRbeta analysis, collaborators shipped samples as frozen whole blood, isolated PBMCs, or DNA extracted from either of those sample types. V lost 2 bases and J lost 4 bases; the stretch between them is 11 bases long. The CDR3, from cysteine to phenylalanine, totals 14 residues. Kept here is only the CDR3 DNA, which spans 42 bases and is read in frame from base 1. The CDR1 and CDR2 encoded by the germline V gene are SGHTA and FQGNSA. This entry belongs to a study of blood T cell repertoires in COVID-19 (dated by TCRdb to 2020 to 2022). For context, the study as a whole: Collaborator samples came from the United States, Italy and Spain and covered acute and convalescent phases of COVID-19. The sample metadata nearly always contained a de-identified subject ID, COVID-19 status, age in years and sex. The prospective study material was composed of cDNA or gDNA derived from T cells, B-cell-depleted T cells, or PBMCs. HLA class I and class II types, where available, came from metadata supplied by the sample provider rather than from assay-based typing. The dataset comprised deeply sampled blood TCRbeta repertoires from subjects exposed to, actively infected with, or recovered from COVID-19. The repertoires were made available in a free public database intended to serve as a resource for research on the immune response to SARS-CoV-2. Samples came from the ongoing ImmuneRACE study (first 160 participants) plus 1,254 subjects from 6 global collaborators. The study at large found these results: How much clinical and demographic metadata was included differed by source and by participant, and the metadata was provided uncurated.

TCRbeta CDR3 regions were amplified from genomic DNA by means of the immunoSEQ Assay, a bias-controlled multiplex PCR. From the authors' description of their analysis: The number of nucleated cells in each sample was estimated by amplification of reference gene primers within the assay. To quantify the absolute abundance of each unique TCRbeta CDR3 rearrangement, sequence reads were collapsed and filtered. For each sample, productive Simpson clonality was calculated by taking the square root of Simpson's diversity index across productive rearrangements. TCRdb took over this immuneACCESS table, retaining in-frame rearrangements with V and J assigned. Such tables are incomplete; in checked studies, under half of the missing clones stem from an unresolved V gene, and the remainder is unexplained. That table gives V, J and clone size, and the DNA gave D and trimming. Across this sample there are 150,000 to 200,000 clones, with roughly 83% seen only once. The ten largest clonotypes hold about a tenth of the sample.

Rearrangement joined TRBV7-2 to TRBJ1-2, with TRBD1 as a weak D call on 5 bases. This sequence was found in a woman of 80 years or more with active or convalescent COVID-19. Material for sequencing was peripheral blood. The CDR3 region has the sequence CASSLQHQGYGYTF. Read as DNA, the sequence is TGTGCCAGCAGCTTACAACATCAGGGCTATGGCTACACCTTC.